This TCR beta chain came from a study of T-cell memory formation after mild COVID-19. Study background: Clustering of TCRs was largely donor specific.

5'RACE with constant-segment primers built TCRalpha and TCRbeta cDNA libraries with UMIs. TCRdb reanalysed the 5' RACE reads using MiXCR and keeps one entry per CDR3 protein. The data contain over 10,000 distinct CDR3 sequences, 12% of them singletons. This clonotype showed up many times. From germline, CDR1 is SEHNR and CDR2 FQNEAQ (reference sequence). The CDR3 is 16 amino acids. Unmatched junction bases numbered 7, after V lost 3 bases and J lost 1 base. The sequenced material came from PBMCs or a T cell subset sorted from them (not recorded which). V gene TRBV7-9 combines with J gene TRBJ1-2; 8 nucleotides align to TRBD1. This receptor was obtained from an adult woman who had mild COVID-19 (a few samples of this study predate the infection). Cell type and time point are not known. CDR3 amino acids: CASSFAVDRDNYGYTF. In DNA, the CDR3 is TGTGCCAGCAGCTTCGCAGTGGACAGGGATAACTATGGCTACACCTTC.